What follows is one T cell receptor beta chain and its context. Its antigen is as yet unknown. The entry originates in a study of cytomegalovirus exposure and HLA in healthy donors. Study-level points and caveats: Later analysis placed DRB1 highest and HLA-C lowest in TCR association rates, which differed by HLA locus. Cytomegalovirus association was listed for about 170 TCR beta chains.

The PCR contained 60 Vbeta and 13 Jbeta primers. Some clones are missing from TCRdb's copy, which holds only in-frame ones; the method was immunoSEQ multiplex PCR. This sample has some 180,000 clones, with around 80% found just once. The CDR3 is 16 residues long. This TCR was recovered from a man between 18 and 35 years old in good health and CMV-seronegative. The material sequenced was PBMCs. The chain couples TRBV21-1 to TRBJ1-5; no DNA check was done on the table's D call, TRBD1. TRBV21-1 has pseudogene status. CDR3 residues: CASSKCQTVYYQPQHF. CDR3 nucleotides: TGTGCCAGCAGCAAATGCCAGACAGTGTATTATCAGCCCCAGCATTTT.